This T cell receptor (beta chain) is drawn from a study of cytomegalovirus exposure and HLA in healthy donors. Germline-derived CDR1 and CDR2 are SNHLY and FYNNEI. The CDR3 length is 15 residues. The ends lost 4 bases at V and 8 bases at J; junction bases unmatched: 8. 13 Jbeta primers and 60 Vbeta primers were used for the PCR. The authors' processing: It was a later analysis that counted 83 million or so unique TCR beta chains, of which 9.5 million to 14 million were shared. The data were produced by immunoSEQ multiplex PCR, yet TCRdb's version contains in-frame clones alone and is incomplete. Clone size and the V and J calls come from that table; the DNA yielded D and trimming. The profile shows roughly 170,000 clones, 77% of them singletons. Whole-study findings and limits: Earlier analysis yielded a pattern in which most TCR beta V segments were productive about 90% or about 30% of the time. What a later analysis reportedly showed was that an Asian-associated ancestry cluster had fewer N-insertions than the approximately 700-donor mean.

A word on this clone: What it binds is unknown.

The specimen sequenced was PBMCs. The chain couples TRBV2 to TRBJ1-2; 12 nucleotides align to TRBD1. This sequence was found in a woman aged 25 to 39 in good health and CMV-seropositive. CDR3 bases: TGTGCCAGCAGTGTCCAGGGACAGGGGGCGCGGGGCTACACCTTC. This sequence encodes CASSVQGQGARGYTF. Together with reference TRBV2 and TRBJ1-2, the CDR3 gives the full variable domain: EPEVTQTPSHQVTQMGQEVILRCVPISNHLYFYWYRQILGQKVEFLVSFYNNEISEKSEIFDDQFSVERPDGSNFTLKIRSTKLEDSAMYFCASSVQGQGARGYTFGSGTRLTVV.